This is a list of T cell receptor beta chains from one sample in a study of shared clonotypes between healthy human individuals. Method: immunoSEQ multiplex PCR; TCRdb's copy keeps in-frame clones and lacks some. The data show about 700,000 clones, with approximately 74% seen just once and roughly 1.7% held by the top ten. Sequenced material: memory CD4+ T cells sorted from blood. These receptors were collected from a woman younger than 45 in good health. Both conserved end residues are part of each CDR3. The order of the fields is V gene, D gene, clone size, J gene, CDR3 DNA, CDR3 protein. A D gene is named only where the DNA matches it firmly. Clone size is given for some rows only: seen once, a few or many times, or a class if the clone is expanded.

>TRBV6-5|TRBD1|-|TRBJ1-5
TGTGCCAGCCAGGGGGACAGAAATCAGCCCCAGCATTTT
CASQGDRNQPQHF
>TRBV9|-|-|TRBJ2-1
TGTGCCAGCAGCGTAGGTTGGGACCACAATGAGCAGTTCTTC
CASSVGWDHNEQFF
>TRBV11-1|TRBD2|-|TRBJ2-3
TGTGCCAGCAGCTTAATTAGCGGGAGCGGGGATACGCAGTATTTT
CASSLISGSGDTQYF
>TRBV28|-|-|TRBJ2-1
TGTGCCAGCACCTCTTCGGGACCTGGCGATGAGCAGTTCTTC
CASTSSGPGDEQFF
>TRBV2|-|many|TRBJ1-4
TGTGCCAGCGCATACCGTCAGGGAGGGGATGAAAAACTGTTTTTT
CASAYRQGGDEKLFF
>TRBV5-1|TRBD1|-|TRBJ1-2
TGCGCCAGCAGTGCACAGGGGGGATATGGCTACACCTTC
CASSAQGGYGYTF
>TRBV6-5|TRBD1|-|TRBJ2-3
TGTGCCAGCAGTTACTCGGGACAGGGGGGAACAGATACGCAGTATTTT
CASSYSGQGGTDTQYF
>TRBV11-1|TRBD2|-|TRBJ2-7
TGTGCCAGCAGCTTAGTAGCGGGAAGACACTACGAGCAGTACTTC
CASSLVAGRHYEQYF
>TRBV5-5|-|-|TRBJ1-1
TGTGCCAGCAGCTTGTATGACCTGAACACTGAAGCTTTCTTT
CASSLYDLNTEAFF
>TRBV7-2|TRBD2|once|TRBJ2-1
TGTGCCAGCAGCTTAGTGACTAGCGGCTACAATGAGCAGTTCTTC
CASSLVTSGYNEQFF
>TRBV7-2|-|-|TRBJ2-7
TGTGCCAGCAGCTTAGGACCCTTTTTCCGGGAGAAGGGTTACGAGCAGTACTTC
CASSLGPFFREKGYEQYF
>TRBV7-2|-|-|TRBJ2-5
TGTGCCAGCAGCGTGACGGGCGTTCGGGAAGAGACCCAGTACTTC
CASSVTGVREETQYF
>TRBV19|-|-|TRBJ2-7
TGTGCCAGTAGTTCACCGGGACAACCCTTCTACGAGCAGTACTTC
CASSSPGQPFYEQYF
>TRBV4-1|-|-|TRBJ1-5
TGCGCCAGCAGCCAAGCATTCCGAGGGGTAAGTGATATCGGGAATCAGCCCCAGCATTTT
CASSQAFRGVSDIGNQPQHF
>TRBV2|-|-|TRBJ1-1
TGTGCCAGCATCCAACTGACAGGAGTGAACACTGAAGCTTTCTTT
CASIQLTGVNTEAFF
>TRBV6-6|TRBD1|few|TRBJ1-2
TGTGCCAGCAGTTACCAACGGGACAGCTATGGCTACACCTTC
CASSYQRDSYGYTF
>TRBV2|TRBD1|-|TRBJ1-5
TGTGCCAGCAGTCCGGGACAGGGCGGGAGCAATCAGCCCCAGCATTTT
CASSPGQGGSNQPQHF
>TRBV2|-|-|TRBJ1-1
TGTGCCAGCAGTGAAGGGAGCATGAACACTGAAGCTTTCTTT
CASSEGSMNTEAFF
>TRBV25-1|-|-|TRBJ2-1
TGTGCCAGCAGTGGAGTAGACGGGAGCTCCTACAATGAGCAGTTCTTC
CASSGVDGSSYNEQFF
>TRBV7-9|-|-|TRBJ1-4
TGTGCCAGCAGCCAGGGGAGGGAAAAGAATGAAAAACTGTTTTTT
CASSQGREKNEKLFF
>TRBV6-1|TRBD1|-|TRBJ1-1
TGTGCCAGCAGCGCCACAGGGGACACTGAAGCTTTCTTT
CASSATGDTEAFF
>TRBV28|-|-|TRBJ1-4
TGTGCCAGCCTTGTCATAGGGAGGGATGAAAAACTGTTTTTT
CASLVIGRDEKLFF
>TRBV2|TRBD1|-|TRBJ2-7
TGTGCCAGCAGTCGACAGGGGGTAGAGCAGTACTTC
CASSRQGVEQYF
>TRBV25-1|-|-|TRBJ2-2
TGTGCCAGCAGTGAATCTGCTAGTTGGACCGGGGAGCTGTTTTTT
CASSESASWTGELFF